These 9 T cell receptor beta chains were all obtained from the same sample, sequenced in a study of PD-1 blockade in classical Hodgkin lymphoma. Each patient's relapse followed autologous stem cell transplantation, and brentuximab vedotin exposure varied. Profiling relied on immunoSEQ multiplex PCR, and the TCRdb table lists in-frame clones only, not all of them. Of about 40,000 clones listed, around 87% were seen once; the top ten hold 7% to 9.5%. Here the sequenced sample was peripheral blood mononuclear cells (PBMCs), taken at baseline. The receptors were gathered from a human donor with classical Hodgkin lymphoma.

V usage is TRBV4-1 and J usage is TRBJ1-1; D ambiguous. V was trimmed by 2 bases and J by 4 bases, leaving 5 bases between them. Germline V CDR1 and CDR2: MGHRA, YSYEKL. The CDR3 loop spans 12 amino acids. CDR3 loop: CASSQLGTEAFF. The DNA of the CDR3 is TGCGCCAGCAGCCAACTGGGCACTGAAGCTTTCTTT.

CDR3 in amino acids: CASSRQTSRRPRETQYF. The CDR3 nucleotides are TGTGCCAGCAGTCGCCAGACTAGCCGGCGACCACGAGAGACCCAGTACTTC. The chain couples TRBV28 to TRBJ2-5; 7 positions match TRBD2. Germline assignment: CDR1 MDHEN and CDR2 SYDVKM. The J segment lost 4 bases and the V segment lost 5 bases, leaving 16 bases of the junction unmatched. CDR3 size: 17 residues.

CDR3: CASSFLYTEAFF. CDR3 in DNA: TGTGCCAGCAGTTTTCTCTACACTGAAGCTTTCTTT. The chain has TRBV28 and TRBJ1-1; D gene ambiguous. Deletions cut 3 bases from V and 3 bases from J, with 5 bases between. CDR3 length equals 12 residues. Germline CDR1 and CDR2: MDHEN and SYDVKM.

The chain uses TRBV29-1 and TRBJ2-5; perhaps TRBD2 as D (5 bases). Germline V gene lookup returns CDR1 SQVTM and CDR2 ANQGSEA. The CDR3 length is 16 residues. CDR3 DNA sequence: TGCAGTGGTGGAGGAGGTGTAGCCCAAAAGACGGAGACCCAGTACTTC. Translated: CSGGGGVAQKTETQYF.

About this clone: The junction departs from germline at one end; a sequencing error may be responsible. The chain joins TRBV5-3 to TRBJ2-7; perhaps TRBD1 as D (8 bases). TRBV5-3 qualifies as an ORF whose function is uncertain. The CDR3 length is 15 residues. For the CDR3, the DNA is TGTGCCAGCAGCTTGGGAGGGACAGGAGCCTACGAGCAGTACTTC. This gives the protein CASSLGGTGAYEQYF.

The sample holds one count of this clone. The V and J genes are TRBV9 and TRBJ1-1, with 8 bases identical to TRBD1. V shed 0 bases, J shed 1 base, and the junction held 8 bases outside the gene matches. Germline V CDR1 and CDR2: SGDLS, YYNGEE. The CDR3 is made up of 17 amino acids. The CDR3 protein is CASSVAKTGEGNTEAFF. In nucleotides, the CDR3 is TGTGCCAGCAGCGTAGCTAAGACAGGGGAGGGGAACACTGAAGCTTTCTTT.

The chain carries TRBV10-3 and TRBJ2-7; TRBD2 aligns across 8 bases. The V and J ends lost 6 bases and 5 bases, in that order; junction bases with no gene match: 9. The length of the CDR3 is 14 residues. Germline-derived CDR1 and CDR2 are ENHRY and SYGVKD. DNA of the CDR3: TGTGCCATCAGCACCACGGGGGGGTTAGACGAGCAGTACTTC. It codes for CAISTTGGLDEQYF.

This clone showed up just once. This chain connects TRBV7-6 to TRBJ2-7; a possible D gene is TRBD1 (6 bases). In germline, CDR1 is SGHVS, CDR2 FNYEAQ. The ends were cut back, 4 bases at V and 0 bases at J, with 13 bases in the middle. The CDR3 loop spans 15 amino acids. In DNA form, the CDR3 reads TGTGCCAGCAGCTCCAGGGGTGTCGGCTCCTACGAGCAGTACTTC. This gives the protein CASSSRGVGSYEQYF.

J is TRBJ2-7 and V is TRBV13, with TRBD2 matching 13 bases. The CDR3 is 19 residues long. With V trimmed by 1 base and J by 3 bases, 12 bases remained unmatched. The V gene's germline CDR1 is PRHDT and CDR2 FYEKMQ (reference sequence). The chain's CDR3 is CASSLVTSGRAGDFYEQYF. For the CDR3, the DNA is TGTGCCAGCAGCTTAGTTACTAGCGGGAGGGCCGGGGATTTCTACGAGCAGTACTTC. Combining the CDR3 with reference TRBV13 and TRBJ2-7 gives the whole variable domain AAGVIQSPRHLIKEKRETATLKCYPIPRHDTVYWYQQGPGQDPQFLISFYEKMQSDKGSIPDRFSAQQFSDYHSELNMSSLELGDSALYFCASSLVTSGRAGDFYEQYFGPGTRLTVT.